This T cell receptor beta chain is drawn from a study of response to subunit inactivated influenza vaccine. Germline CDR1 LNHNV, CDR2 YYDKDF (reference sequence). V was trimmed by 2 bases and J by 7 bases, leaving 12 bases between them. This CDR3 has 15 amino acids. One entry per CDR3 protein results from TCRdb running MiXCR on the RT-PCR reads. Seen here are roughly 670,000 distinct CDR3 sequences, about 14% observed once, and the top ten hold about 7.6%. In the case of this clonotype: The antigen remains unidentified.

Study-level findings and limits: The authors proposed limited new T cell recruitment per seasonal influenza vaccination.

The V call is TRBV15, the J call TRBJ1-6; D is possibly TRBD1 (5 bases). The TCR was taken from a man aged 50-60 years who received an inactivated influenza vaccine. The starting material was PBMCs from blood, obtained approximately 15 days before vaccination. CDR3 sequence (DNA): TGTGCCACCAGCAGATTGGGACGGAGAAATTCACCCCTCCACTTT. The encoded protein is CATSRLGRRNSPLHF.